The 29 T cell receptor beta chains listed next were all sequenced from one sample in a study of cytomegalovirus exposure and HLA in healthy donors. The primer mix had 60 Vbeta and 13 Jbeta primers. Method: immunoSEQ multiplex PCR; TCRdb's copy keeps in-frame clones and lacks some. The table has 150,000 to 200,000 clones, more than 65% seen once. The sample taken for sequencing was PBMCs. These receptors were obtained from a woman in her twenties or thirties in good health and CMV-seropositive.

This clone was observed a single time. The V and J genes are TRBV5-6 and TRBJ1-2; the match to TRBD1 covers 8 bases. V was pared by 4 bases and J by 8 bases, with 4 bases of the junction left unmatched. The V gene's germline CDR1 is SGHDT and CDR2 YYEEEE. The CDR3 runs to 12 residues. CDR3 coding DNA: TGTGCCAGCAGCCCTGGACAGGGCGGCTACACCTTC. It is translated as CASSPGQGGYTF.

V is TRBV4-3 and J is TRBJ2-7, with 7 bases aligning to TRBD2. This CDR3 contains 14 residues. The V segment lost 1 base and the J segment 3 bases; nucleotides outside the gene matches: 3. Germline values: CDR1 LGHNA, CDR2 YSLEER. The CDR3 DNA sequence: TGCGCCAGCAGCCAAGCCCGGGGGGTCTACGAGCAGTACTTC. Protein sequence: CASSQARGVYEQYF.

The chain employs TRBV13 and TRBJ2-7, with D uncertain. The CDR3 is 15 amino acids. Trimming shortened V by 0 bases and J by 1 base, and 10 bases separated the two germline ends. Germline CDR1 and CDR2: PRHDT and FYEKMQ (reference sequence). The CDR3 region is CASSLGTEPSYEQYF. The CDR3, as DNA: TGTGCCAGCAGCTTAGGAACTGAACCTTCCTACGAGCAGTACTTC.

This clone was seen just once. The CDR3 DNA sequence: TGTGCCAGCAGGAGCCTAGGGGCTGGGGCCAACGTCCTGACTTTC. Translation: CASRSLGAGANVLTF. J is TRBJ2-6 and V is TRBV11-2, with TRBD1 as a possible D gene (5 bases). Trimming cost V 6 bases and J 2 bases, with 11 bases left between them. Germline V gene lookup returns CDR1 SGHAT and CDR2 FQNNGV. The CDR3 consists of 15 residues.

This sequence joins TRBV29-1 and TRBJ2-7; D is possibly TRBD1 (5 bases). CDR3 size: 14 residues. CDR1 and CDR2 from the germline V gene are SQVTM and ANQGSEA. Trimming cost V 7 bases and J 0 bases, with 16 bases left between them. The CDR3 loop reads CSAWTPGVSYEQYF. CDR3 nucleotides: TGCAGCGCCTGGACACCTGGGGTCTCCTACGAGCAGTACTTC.

CDR3 region: CASSYGTGGEQPQHF. CDR3 in DNA: TGTGCCAGCAGTTACGGGACAGGGGGCGAGCAGCCCCAGCATTTT. The V call is TRBV6-6, the J call TRBJ1-5, with 12 nucleotides matching TRBD1. With 2 bases clipped from V and 7 bases from J, the junction kept 3 bases outside the gene matches. This CDR3 is built from 15 residues. Germline V CDR1 and CDR2: MNHNY, SVGAGI (reference sequence).

This clone was picked up a small number of times. The V gene is TRBV7-9, the J gene TRBJ2-3; D unresolved. The germline V and J ends were trimmed by 1 base and 0 bases, with 5 bases remaining between them. Germline V gene lookup returns CDR1 SEHNR and CDR2 FQNEAQ (reference sequence). The CDR3 length is 14 residues. CDR3 sequence (DNA): TGTGCCAGCAGCTTAGGTCCTAGCACAGATACGCAGTATTTT. As protein: CASSLGPSTDTQYF.

The chain links TRBV27 to TRBJ2-3; the D gene is possibly TRBD1 (5 bases). This CDR3 has 14 residues. Looked up from germline, CDR1 is MNHEY and CDR2 is SMNVEV (reference sequence). V was trimmed by 5 bases and J by 3 bases, leaving 12 bases between them. CDR3 loop: CASSKGPVTDTQYF. In nucleotides, the CDR3 is TGTGCCAGCAGTAAGGGGCCGGTAACAGATACGCAGTATTTT.

The chain uses TRBV6-5 and TRBJ2-2; D may be TRBD1 (6 bases). Trimming pared 6 bases from V and 6 bases from J, leaving 17 bases between. CDR3 length: 15 amino acids. Germline V gene lookup returns CDR1 MNHEY and CDR2 SVGAGI. The DNA of the CDR3 is TGTGCCAGCAGCTCGGTACAGGGTAGAGCCGGGGAGCTGTTTTTT. Protein sequence: CASSSVQGRAGELFF.

The chain joins TRBV9 to TRBJ2-1; no clear D. Trimming shortened V by 3 bases and J by 6 bases, and 7 bases separated the two germline ends. This CDR3 is built from 12 residues. Looked up from germline, CDR1 is SGDLS and CDR2 is YYNGEE. The CDR3 bases are TGTGCCAGCAGCGATATCGGCAATGAGCAGTTCTTC. It yields the protein CASSDIGNEQFF. The full variable domain, its missing parts supplied by reference TRBV9 and TRBJ2-1, is DSGVTQTPKHLITATGQRVTLRCSPRSGDLSVYWYQQSLDQGLQFLIQYYNGEERAKGNILERFSAQQFPDLHSELNLSSLELGDSALYFCASSDIGNEQFFGPGTRLTVL.

This chain connects TRBV5-1 to TRBJ1-2, with D unclear. V lost 4 bases, J lost 6 bases, and 16 bases lay in between. Per germline, CDR1 SGHRS and CDR2 YFSETQ. This CDR3 spans 14 amino acids. CDR3 nucleotide sequence: TGCGCCAGCAGCATCGGGTCCTTGGAAAATGGCTACACCTTC. Translated, it gives CASSIGSLENGYTF.

This chain connects TRBV7-9 to TRBJ2-5; the D gene is possibly TRBD2 (7 bases). The germline gives CDR1 SEHNR, CDR2 FQNEAQ (reference sequence). With 4 bases removed from V and 5 bases from J, the gap between germline ends came to 20 bases. This CDR3 region has 16 residues. The CDR3 DNA is TGTGCCAGCAGCTCGCCTCGGGGGGCCGTTGGGGAGACCCAGTACTTC. This encodes CASSSPRGAVGETQYF.

J is TRBJ1-2 and V is TRBV28; D is possibly TRBD1 (5 bases). Trimming removed 5 bases at V and 2 bases at J, with 15 bases between. Germline V lookup: CDR1 MDHEN, CDR2 SYDVKM. The CDR3 consists of 15 residues. The CDR3 loop reads CASSKPLGGNYGYTF. DNA of the CDR3: TGTGCCAGCAGTAAGCCACTGGGGGGAAACTATGGCTACACCTTC.

The chain recombines TRBV27 with TRBJ2-5; TRBD1 is a possible D gene (6 bases). The V end lost 6 bases, the J end lost 2 bases, and 16 bases lay between the germline ends. The CDR3 runs to 15 residues. The germline V gene has CDR1 MNHEY and CDR2 SMNVEV (reference sequence). CDR3 amino acids: CASRKDRLGQETQYF. For the CDR3, the DNA is TGTGCCAGCAGGAAAGACAGGTTGGGGCAAGAGACCCAGTACTTC.

This rearrangement joins TRBV7-7 to TRBJ2-2, with 9 bases fitting TRBD2. The CDR3 length is 16 residues. Trimming took 4 bases from V and 1 from J; bases not matched to a gene: 4. Germline loops: CDR1 SSHAT, CDR2 FNYEAQ (reference sequence). The CDR3 DNA reads TGTGCCAGCAGCTCACATAGCGGGGGGAACACCGGGGAGCTGTTTTTT. Its translation: CASSSHSGGNTGELFF.

V is TRBV6-5 and J is TRBJ1-1; D possibly corresponds to TRBD1 (5 bases). This CDR3 region has 15 residues. Trimming removed 5 bases from V and 0 bases from J, with 13 bases in between. Germline assignment: CDR1 MNHEY and CDR2 SVGAGI. CDR3 DNA: TGTGCCAGCAGTCGGGGGACTTTAGTGAACACTGAAGCTTTCTTT. Residues: CASSRGTLVNTEAFF.

This chain links TRBV29-1 with TRBJ2-1, with 8 nucleotides matching TRBD2. V lost 0 bases and J lost 4; bases outside the gene matches: 8. CDR1 and CDR2 (germline): SQVTM, ANQGSEA. CDR3 length: 16 residues. CDR3 in amino acids: CSVEENVAGSYNEQFF. Here the CDR3 DNA reads TGCAGCGTTGAAGAGAATGTAGCGGGGAGTTACAATGAGCAGTTCTTC.

This sequence joins TRBV6-5 and TRBJ2-1, with TRBD1 identical over 10 bases. The CDR3 runs to 15 residues. The junction had 9 bases not matched to a gene; V was cut back by 6 bases and J by 7 bases. CDR1 and CDR2 (germline): MNHEY, SVGAGI. CDR3 bases: TGTGCCAGCAGACGAGCCGGGACAGGGGAAAATGAGCAGTTCTTC. Protein: CASRRAGTGENEQFF.

The rearrangement uses TRBV7-8 and TRBJ2-2; perhaps TRBD2 as D (6 bases). V lost 1 base and J 1 base, leaving 10 bases between the germline ends. The CDR3 loop spans 16 amino acids. Germline CDR1 reads SGHVS; CDR2 reads FQNEAQ. The CDR3 bases are TGTGCCAGCAGCTTAGTTGGACTACTGAACACCGGGGAGCTGTTTTTT. The encoded protein is CASSLVGLLNTGELFF.

The genes are TRBV9 and TRBJ2-1; the D gene is possibly TRBD2 (6 bases). CDR3 size: 14 residues. V lost 0 bases and J 7 bases, leaving 11 bases between the germline ends. CDR1 SGDLS and CDR2 YYNGEE come from the germline V gene. The CDR3 is CASSVDLGRNEQFF. The CDR3, as DNA: TGTGCCAGCAGCGTAGATCTAGGGAGGAATGAGCAGTTCTTC.

This clone was recorded once. The chain joins TRBV28 to TRBJ1-2, with TRBD1 matching 7 bases. Trimming cost V 3 bases and J 0 bases; bases outside gene matches: 4. Germline-derived CDR1 and CDR2 are MDHEN and SYDVKM. This CDR3 comprises 15 residues. The DNA for the CDR3 is TGTGCCAGCAGTTTCCCCGGGACAGCTAACTATGGCTACACCTTC. Amino acid sequence: CASSFPGTANYGYTF.

The chain employs TRBV19 and TRBJ2-2, with 10 nucleotides matching TRBD2. J was trimmed by 10 bases and V by 6 bases; bases with no gene match: 8. Germline CDR1 reads LNHDA; CDR2 reads SQIVND (reference sequence). The CDR3 is 14 residues long. CDR3: CASSVTSGVLELFF. The CDR3 DNA is TGTGCCAGTAGCGTCACTAGCGGGGTCTTGGAGCTGTTTTTT.

V gene TRBV9 combines with J gene TRBJ2-6; D may be TRBD2 (6 bases). Germline V gene sequence: CDR1 SGDLS, CDR2 YYNGEE. The CDR3 has 18 residues. Trimming removed 2 bases at V and 0 bases at J, with 15 bases between. CDR3: CASSVPRESSSGANVLTF. The CDR3 coding sequence is TGTGCCAGCAGCGTCCCCCGGGAGTCGAGCTCTGGGGCCAACGTCCTGACTTTC.

This clone was counted between two and nine times. Written as DNA, the CDR3 is TGTGCCAGCAGTTTAGTCCAGGGGGCCCAAGAGACCCAGTACTTC. Its protein product is CASSLVQGAQETQYF. The J gene is TRBJ2-5, the V gene TRBV27; 8 bases fit TRBD1. There are 15 residues in the CDR3. Germline-derived CDR1 and CDR2 are MNHEY and SMNVEV (reference sequence). The ends lost 2 bases at V and 1 base at J; junction bases unmatched: 3.

This clone was recorded only once. The chain links TRBV2 to TRBJ2-2; TRBD1 is a possible D gene (5 bases). The V end lost 6 bases, the J end lost 3 bases, and 11 bases lay between the germline ends. The germline V gene encodes CDR1 SNHLY and CDR2 FYNNEI. This CDR3 comprises 14 residues. The CDR3 protein is CASRQSRDTGELFF. Here the CDR3 DNA reads TGTGCCAGCAGACAGAGCAGGGACACCGGGGAGCTGTTTTTT.

The CDR3 bases are TGTGCCAGCAGCGAGACTAGAGTGAGCACAGATACGCAGTATTTT. Translating gives CASSETRVSTDTQYF. The rearrangement links TRBV2 to TRBJ2-3, with D maybe TRBD2 (6 bases). This CDR3 region has 15 residues. The ends were cut back, 6 bases at V and 0 bases at J, with 13 bases in the middle. Per germline, CDR1 SNHLY and CDR2 FYNNEI.

This sequence joins TRBV18 and TRBJ2-7, with D possibly TRBD1 on 5 matching bases. V was trimmed by 0 bases and J by 9 bases, leaving 9 bases between them. The CDR3 totals 12 residues. In germline, CDR1 is KGHSH, CDR2 LQKENI. In nucleotides, the CDR3 is TGTGCCAGCTCACCACCGGCAGGGTGGCAGTACTTC. Translating gives CASSPPAGWQYF.

This clone was found a few times. The rearrangement joins TRBV27 to TRBJ2-7; the match to TRBD1 covers 8 bases. V was clipped by 4 bases and J by 4 bases; unmatched bases: 12. The germline gives CDR1 MNHEY, CDR2 SMNVEV (reference sequence). There are 16 residues in the CDR3. The CDR3 protein is CASSSPLGTGIYEQYF. CDR3 nucleotides: TGTGCCAGCAGTTCACCCCTGGGGACAGGAATTTACGAGCAGTACTTC.

Only a few counts were recorded for this clone. This chain links TRBV5-4 with TRBJ2-3; possibly TRBD2 for D (5 bases). The CDR3 is made up of 11 amino acids. The germline V gene has CDR1 SGHNT and CDR2 YYREEE (reference sequence). Trimming pared 7 bases from V and 6 bases from J, leaving 9 bases between. CDR3 bases: TGTGCCAGCTCCCCGGGGGATACGCAGTATTTT. This encodes CASSPGDTQYF.